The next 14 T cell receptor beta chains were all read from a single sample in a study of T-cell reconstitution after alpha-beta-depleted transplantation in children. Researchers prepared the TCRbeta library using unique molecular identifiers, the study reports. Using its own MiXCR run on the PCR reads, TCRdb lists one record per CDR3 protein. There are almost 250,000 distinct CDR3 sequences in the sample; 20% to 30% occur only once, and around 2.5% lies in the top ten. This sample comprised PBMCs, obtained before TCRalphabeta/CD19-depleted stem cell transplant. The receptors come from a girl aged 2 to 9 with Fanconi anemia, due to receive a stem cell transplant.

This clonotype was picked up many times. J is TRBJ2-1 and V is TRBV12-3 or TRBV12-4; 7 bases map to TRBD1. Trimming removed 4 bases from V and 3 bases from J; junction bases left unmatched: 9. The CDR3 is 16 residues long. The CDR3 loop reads CASSYGEGTVYNEQFF. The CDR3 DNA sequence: TGTGCCAGCAGTTACGGAGAGGGGACAGTCTACAATGAGCAGTTCTTC.

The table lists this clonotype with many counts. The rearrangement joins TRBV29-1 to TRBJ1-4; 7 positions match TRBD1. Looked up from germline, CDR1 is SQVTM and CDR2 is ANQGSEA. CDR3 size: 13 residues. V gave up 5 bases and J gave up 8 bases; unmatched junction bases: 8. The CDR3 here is CSVRRGQFEKLFF. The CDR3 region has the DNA TGCAGCGTTAGGAGGGGGCAGTTCGAAAAACTGTTTTTT.

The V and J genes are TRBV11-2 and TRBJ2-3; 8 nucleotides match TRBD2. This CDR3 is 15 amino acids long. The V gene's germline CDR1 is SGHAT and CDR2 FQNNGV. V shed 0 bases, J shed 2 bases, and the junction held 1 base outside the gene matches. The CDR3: CASSLEAGDTDTQYF. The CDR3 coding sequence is TGTGCCAGCAGCTTAGAAGCGGGGGACACAGATACGCAGTATTTT. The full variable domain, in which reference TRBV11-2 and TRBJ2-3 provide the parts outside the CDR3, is EAGVAQSPRYKIIEKRQSVAFWCNPISGHATLYWYQQILGQGPKLLIQFQNNGVVDDSQLPKDRFSAERLKGVDSTLKIQPAKLEDSAVYLCASSLEAGDTDTQYFGPGTRLTVL.

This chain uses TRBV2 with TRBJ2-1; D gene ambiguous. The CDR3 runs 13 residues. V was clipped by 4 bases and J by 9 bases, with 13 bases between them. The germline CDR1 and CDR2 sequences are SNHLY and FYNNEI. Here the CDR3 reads CASSVDGNIEQFF. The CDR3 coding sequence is TGTGCCAGCAGTGTGGATGGGAATATTGAGCAGTTCTTC.

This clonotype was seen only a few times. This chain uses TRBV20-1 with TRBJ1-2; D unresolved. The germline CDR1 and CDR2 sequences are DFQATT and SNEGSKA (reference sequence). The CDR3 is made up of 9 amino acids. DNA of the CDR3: TGCAGGGGGAACTATGGCTACACCTTC. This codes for CRGNYGYTF.

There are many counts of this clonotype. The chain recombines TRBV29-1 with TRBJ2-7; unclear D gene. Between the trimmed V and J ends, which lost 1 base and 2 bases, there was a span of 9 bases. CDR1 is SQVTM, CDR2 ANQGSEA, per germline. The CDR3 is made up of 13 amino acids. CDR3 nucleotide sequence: TGCAGCGTTGAAGTCAGCCAACCCTACGAGCAGTACTTC. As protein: CSVEVSQPYEQYF.

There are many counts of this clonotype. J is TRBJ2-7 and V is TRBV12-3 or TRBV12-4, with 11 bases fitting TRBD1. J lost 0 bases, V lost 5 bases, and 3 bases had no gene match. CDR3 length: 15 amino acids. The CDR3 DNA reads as TGTGCCAGCAGTCCGGACAGGGGGCGCTCCTACGAGCAGTACTTC. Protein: CASSPDRGRSYEQYF.

The CDR3 loop is CASSKDRDREFF. The CDR3 DNA reads as TGTGCCAGCAGCAAAGATAGGGACAGGGAGTTCTTC. The rearrangement uses TRBV21-1 and TRBJ2-1; TRBD1 is taken as the D call from the table, unchecked against the DNA. TRBV21-1 is described as a pseudogene. The CDR3 has 12 amino acids.

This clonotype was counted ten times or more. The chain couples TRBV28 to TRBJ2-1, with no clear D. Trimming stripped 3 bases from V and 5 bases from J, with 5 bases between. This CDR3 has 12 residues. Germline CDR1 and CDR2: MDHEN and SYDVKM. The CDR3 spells CASSFSHNEQFF. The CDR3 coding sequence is TGTGCCAGCAGTTTCAGCCACAATGAGCAGTTCTTC.

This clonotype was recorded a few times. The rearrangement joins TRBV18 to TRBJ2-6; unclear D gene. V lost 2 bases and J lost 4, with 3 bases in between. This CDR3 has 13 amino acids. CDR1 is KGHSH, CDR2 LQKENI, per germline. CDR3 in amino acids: CASSPAGANVLTF. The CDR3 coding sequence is TGTGCCAGCTCACCAGCGGGGGCCAACGTCCTGACTTTC.

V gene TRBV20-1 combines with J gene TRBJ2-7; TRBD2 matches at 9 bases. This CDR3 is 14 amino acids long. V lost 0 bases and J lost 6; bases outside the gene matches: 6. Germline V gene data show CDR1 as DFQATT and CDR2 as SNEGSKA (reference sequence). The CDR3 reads CSARDFAGGSEQYF. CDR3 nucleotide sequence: TGCAGTGCTAGAGATTTCGCGGGAGGGAGCGAGCAGTACTTC.

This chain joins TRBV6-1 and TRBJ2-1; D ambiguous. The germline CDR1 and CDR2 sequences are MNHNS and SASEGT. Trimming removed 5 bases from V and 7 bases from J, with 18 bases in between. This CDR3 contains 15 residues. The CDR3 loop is CASSRHPIESNEQFF. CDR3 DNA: TGTGCCAGCAGTCGTCACCCCATTGAATCTAATGAGCAGTTCTTC.

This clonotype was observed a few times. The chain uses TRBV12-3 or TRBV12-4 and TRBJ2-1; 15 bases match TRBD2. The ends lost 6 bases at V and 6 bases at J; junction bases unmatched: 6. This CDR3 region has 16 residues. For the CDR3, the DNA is TGTGCCAGCAGCCGGACTAGCGGGAGGGGAGGCAATGAGCAGTTCTTC. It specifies CASSRTSGRGGNEQFF.

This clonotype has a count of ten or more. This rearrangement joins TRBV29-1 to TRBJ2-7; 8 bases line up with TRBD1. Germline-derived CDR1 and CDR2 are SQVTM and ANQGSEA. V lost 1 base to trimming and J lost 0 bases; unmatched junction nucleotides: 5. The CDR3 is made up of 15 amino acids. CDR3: CSVEGDRSSSYEQYF. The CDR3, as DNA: TGCAGCGTTGAAGGGGACAGGAGCAGCTCCTACGAGCAGTACTTC.